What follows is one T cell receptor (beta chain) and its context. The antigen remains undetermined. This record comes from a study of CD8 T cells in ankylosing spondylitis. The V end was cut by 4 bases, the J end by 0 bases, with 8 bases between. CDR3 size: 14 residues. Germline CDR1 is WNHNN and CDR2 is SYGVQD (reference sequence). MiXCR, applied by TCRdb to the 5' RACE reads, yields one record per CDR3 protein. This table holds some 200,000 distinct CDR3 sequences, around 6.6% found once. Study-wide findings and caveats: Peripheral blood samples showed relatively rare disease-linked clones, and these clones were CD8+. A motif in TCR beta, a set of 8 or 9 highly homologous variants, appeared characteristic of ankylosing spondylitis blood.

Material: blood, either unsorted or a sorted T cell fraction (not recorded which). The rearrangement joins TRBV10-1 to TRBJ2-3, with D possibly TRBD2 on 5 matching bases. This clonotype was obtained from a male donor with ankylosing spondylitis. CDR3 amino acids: CASSGLFSTDTQYF. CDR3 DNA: TGCGCCAGCAGTGGACTATTCAGCACAGATACGCAGTATTTT.